Listed below are T cell receptor beta chains from one sample, sequenced in a study of blood T cell repertoires in COVID-19. Data came from immunoSEQ multiplex PCR; TCRdb stores just in-frame clones and leaves some out. In the table there are 220,000 or so clones, roughly 84% of which are singletons. Sequenced input: peripheral blood. The receptor set was obtained from a woman aged 80 or over with acute or convalescent COVID-19. Each CDR3 is given with its conserved first and last residue. A D gene is named only where the DNA matches it firmly. Only some rows state a clone size, as once, few, many or a class for expanded clones.

clone size	V gene	J gene	D gene	CDR3 DNA	CDR3 protein
.	TRBV10-3	TRBJ2-1	TRBD1	TGTGCCATCAGTGGGCGGACAGGGGGCAATGAGCAGTTCTTC	CAISGRTGGNEQFF
once	TRBV12-3/TRBV12-4	TRBJ1-2	TRBD1	TGTGCCAGCAGTACAGGGGAAGGATTTGGCTACACCTTC	CASSTGEGFGYTF
.	TRBV7-9	TRBJ2-1	.	TGTGCCAGCAGCTTAGATTACAGTGAGCAGTTCTTC	CASSLDYSEQFF
once	TRBV9	TRBJ1-1	.	TGTGCCAGCAGCTTTTCAGGGGTAGGGACTGAAGCTTTCTTT	CASSFSGVGTEAFF
.	TRBV7-9	TRBJ2-7	.	TGTGCCAGCAGATACGACAGAACCTACGAGCAGTACTTC	CASRYDRTYEQYF
.	TRBV5-1	TRBJ1-1	TRBD1	TGCGCCAGCAGCTCTTCGAGGGGGACAGGGAACACTGAAGCTTTCTTT	CASSSSRGTGNTEAFF
.	TRBV10-3	TRBJ2-3	TRBD2	TGTGCCATCAGTACGGGACTAGCGGGGGGTCTACCGTATTTT	CAISTGLAGGLPYF
.	TRBV4-2	TRBJ1-1	TRBD1	TGTGCCAGCAGCCAAGCGACCGAAGGGGGCTTAAAGAACACTGAAGCTTTCTTT	CASSQATEGGLKNTEAFF
.	TRBV5-6	TRBJ2-1	TRBD2	TGTGCCAGCAGCCCTAGCGGGGGGTCTGAGCAGTTCTTC	CASSPSGGSEQFF
.	TRBV4-2	TRBJ1-1	.	TGTGCCAGCAGCCAAGCATTACAGGGAGAAGCTTTCTTT	CASSQALQGEAFF
.	TRBV5-1	TRBJ2-7	TRBD2	TGCGCCAGCCGACAGACTAGCGGGGATTACGAGCAGTACTTC	CASRQTSGDYEQYF
.	TRBV19	TRBJ1-1	.	TGTGCCAGTACAGGGATGAACACTGAAGCTTTCTTT	CASTGMNTEAFF
.	TRBV5-1	TRBJ2-1	TRBD2	TGCGCCAGCAGCTCAACGGGACTAGCGGGGGACGGTGAGCAGTTCTTC	CASSSTGLAGDGEQFF
.	TRBV27	TRBJ1-5	.	TGTGCCAGCAGCCAACAGGGAGGCAATCAGCCCCAGCATTTT	CASSQQGGNQPQHF
.	TRBV5-1	TRBJ2-5	.	TGCGCCAGCAGCTTGCGTGCGGGGACCCAAGAGACCCAGTACTTC	CASSLRAGTQETQYF
few	TRBV4-3	TRBJ1-4	.	TGCGCCAGCAGCCAAGAAGGACAATGGCCAGAAAAACTGTTTTTT	CASSQEGQWPEKLFF
.	TRBV18	TRBJ1-1	.	TGTGCCAGCTCACCAGGAGGAGGAGAAGCTTTCTTT	CASSPGGGEAFF
.	TRBV18	TRBJ1-2	TRBD1	TGTGCCAGCTCACCACCCGGACAGGGAAGCGGCTACACCTTC	CASSPPGQGSGYTF
.	TRBV3-1/TRBV3-2	TRBJ2-2	TRBD1	TGTGCCAGCAGCCAAGATGGGACAGGGGCCGGGGAGCTGTTTTTT	CASSQDGTGAGELFF
.	TRBV25-1	TRBJ2-3	TRBD2	TGTGCCAGCAGTTCAGGAACTAGCGGCACAGATACGCAGTATTTT	CASSSGTSGTDTQYF
.	TRBV5-1	TRBJ1-4	TRBD1	TGCGCCAGTAACCCAGGGGGCGCCCGGGAAAAACTGTTTTTT	CASNPGGAREKLFF
once	TRBV29-1	TRBJ2-1	TRBD1	TGCAGCGTCGCAACCGGAAGGCAGGGGGCGGGCAATGAGCAGTTCTTC	CSVATGRQGAGNEQFF
.	TRBV18	TRBJ2-7	.	TGTGCCACCGAGGGGGATAGGGACGAGCAGTACTTC	CATEGDRDEQYF
once	TRBV12-5	TRBJ2-5	TRBD1	TGTGCTAGTGGTTTGCTTTGGGACAGGTTGACCGAAGAGACCCAGTACTTC	CASGLLWDRLTEETQYF
.	TRBV3-1/TRBV3-2	TRBJ2-1	TRBD1	TGTGCCAGCGGACAGGGGGCTTTGTACAATGAGCAGTTCTTC	CASGQGALYNEQFF
.	TRBV27	TRBJ2-7	.	TGTGCCAGCCGTCCTCGGTCCACTAGGCCCTACGAGCAGTACTTC	CASRPRSTRPYEQYF
.	TRBV7-9	TRBJ1-1	.	TGTGCCAGCAGTGTTGAGGCGAACACTGAAGCTTTCTTT	CASSVEANTEAFF
.	TRBV5-1	TRBJ2-5	.	TGCGCCAGCAGCTTGGGCGGTACCCGCCAAGAGACCCAGTACTTC	CASSLGGTRQETQYF
.	TRBV12-3/TRBV12-4	TRBJ1-4	.	TGTGCCAGCAGATGGACATCTGAAAAACTGTTTTTT	CASRWTSEKLFF
few	TRBV30	TRBJ1-1	TRBD1	TGTGCCTGGAGTCTGACAGGGGGCAAGGCTTTCTTT	CAWSLTGGKAFF
few	TRBV28	TRBJ1-4	.	TGTGCCAGCACCCAGCCCAGGGGCCCTAATGAAAAACTGTTTTTT	CASTQPRGPNEKLFF
.	TRBV7-9	TRBJ1-1	.	TGTGCCAGCAGAGATAAGGACAGCGCTGAAGCTTTCTTT	CASRDKDSAEAFF
.	TRBV30	TRBJ1-4	TRBD1	TGTGCCTGGAACAACGACGGACAGGGGATTGGAAAACTGTTTTTT	CAWNNDGQGIGKLFF
once	TRBV21-1	TRBJ2-5	.	TGTGCCAGCTTCCGGGACAAGAAAGAGACCCAGTACTTC	CASFRDKKETQYF
.	TRBV29-1	TRBJ1-1	.	TGCAGCGTCCAACCCGGAGGTAGATCGGGTGAAGCTTTCTTT	CSVQPGGRSGEAFF
.	TRBV7-2	TRBJ2-7	.	TGTGCCAGCAGGTTGAACAGTATCTACGAGCAGTACTTC	CASRLNSIYEQYF
few	TRBV6-1	TRBJ1-3	TRBD1	TGTGCCAGCAGTGATGGGACAGCCGGCACTGGAAACACCATATATTTT	CASSDGTAGTGNTIYF
.	TRBV30	TRBJ1-1	.	TGTGCCTGGAGTGTACAGTCCCCGATCCGGGGTGGAGCTTTCTTT	CAWSVQSPIRGGAFF
.	TRBV3-1/TRBV3-2	TRBJ1-2	.	TGTGCCAGCAGCCGACGGTACTTACAGAGTAACTATGGCTACACCTTC	CASSRRYLQSNYGYTF
.	TRBV19	TRBJ1-1	.	TGTGCCAGTAGGGGGGGTAGGGGAAAGCCTATGAACACTGAAGCTTTCTTT	CASRGGRGKPMNTEAFF
.	TRBV28	TRBJ1-6	TRBD1	TGTGCCAGCAGCGCCCGGGACAGGCTTAATTCACCCCTCCACTTT	CASSARDRLNSPLHF
.	TRBV6-1	TRBJ1-1	.	TGTGCCAGCAGTGAGCAGGGCCCGAACACTGAAGCTTTCTTT	CASSEQGPNTEAFF
.	TRBV5-1	TRBJ2-5	TRBD1	TGCGCCAGCAGCTTGGGAACAGGGGGGCAAGAGACCCAGTACTTC	CASSLGTGGQETQYF
.	TRBV14	TRBJ2-3	TRBD2	TGTGCCAGCAGCCACTTTCAGCGGGGGGGCGCAGATACGCAGTATTTT	CASSHFQRGGADTQYF
.	TRBV28	TRBJ2-7	.	TGTGCCAGCCAGGGTGGCAGCTACGAGCAGTACTTC	CASQGGSYEQYF
.	TRBV29-1	TRBJ1-2	.	TGCAGCGTTGAAGGAGGGTGGGACTATGGCTACACCTTC	CSVEGGWDYGYTF
.	TRBV6-4	TRBJ1-2	TRBD1	TGTGCCAGCAGTGACTCGGGACAGGAGAACTATGGCTACACCTTC	CASSDSGQENYGYTF
.	TRBV28	TRBJ1-5	.	TGTGCCGAGAGGGAGGATAGCAATCAGCCCCAGCATTTT	CAEREDSNQPQHF
.	TRBV2	TRBJ1-1	TRBD1	TGTGCCAGCCGACAGGGTATGAACACTGAAGCTTTCTTT	CASRQGMNTEAFF
.	TRBV6-5	TRBJ2-5	TRBD2	TGTGCCAGCAGTTCCCTCCGGGGGGGGACCGAGACCCAGTACTTC	CASSSLRGGTETQYF
.	TRBV5-5	TRBJ1-1	.	TGTGCCAGCAGCTTGGGCCCGGACACTGAAGCTTTCTTT	CASSLGPDTEAFF
.	TRBV5-4	TRBJ1-1	.	TGTGCCAGCAGCTCCGGGGGGCAGGGGATAGGGTGGAACACTGAAGCTTTCTTT	CASSSGGQGIGWNTEAFF
once	TRBV9	TRBJ1-1	TRBD1	TGTGCCAGCACGAAACGTAGCTCGGGACAGGGAAGAGCTTTCTTT	CASTKRSSGQGRAFF
.	TRBV19	TRBJ2-1	.	TGTGCCAGTAGTCTCTTAGCGTCTTACAATGAGCAGTTCTTC	CASSLLASYNEQFF
.	TRBV30	TRBJ1-1	.	TGTGCCGGCCTTGGGACACTGAACACTGAAGCTTTCTTT	CAGLGTLNTEAFF
.	TRBV9	TRBJ1-2	.	TGTGCCAGCAGCCCGCGTTATGGAACCGGCAGGGGCTACACCTTC	CASSPRYGTGRGYTF
.	TRBV7-9	TRBJ1-1	TRBD1	TGTGCCAGCAGCTTCCGACAGGGGACCGCTGAAGCTTTCTTT	CASSFRQGTAEAFF
.	TRBV19	TRBJ1-3	.	TGTGCCAGTAGTCAGCGCTCTGGAAACACCATATATTTT	CASSQRSGNTIYF
once	TRBV30	TRBJ1-3	.	TGTGCCTGGAGTGAAGAACGACTAAACACCATATATTTT	CAWSEERLNTIYF